This T cell receptor beta chain was observed in a study of human T cells and chemical hapten exposure. Study-level background: TCR yields per sample varied mostly from small pooled library volume differences. Findings and limits, study-wide: TCRs exceeding a frequency of 1 in 1000 stayed unchanged under DPC sensitization.

V lost 6 bases and J lost 4; bases outside the gene matches: 9. The CDR3 runs to 15 residues. CDR1 is MNHEY and CDR2 is SVGAGI in the germline V gene. Unique molecular identifiers were attached to individual cDNA molecules during library preparation. Original handling: Individual samples carried between about 20,000 and 700,000 TCRs, with 85,000 to 100,000 as the median. TCRdb fed the 5' RACE reads into MiXCR, producing one record per CDR3 protein. The V and J calls, along with clone size, are taken from TCRdb and not from the paper's own processing. The sample lists around 100,000 distinct CDR3 sequences, 15% to 20% occurring once. Whole blood, unfractionated, served as the material for total RNA extraction. Worth noting for this clonotype: Its matching antigen is unknown.

This TCR derives from a human donor in good health. V is TRBV6-5 and J is TRBJ2-5; 9 bases map to TRBD2. For the CDR3, the DNA is TGTGCCAGCAGGGGACGTAGCGGGAGTAGAGAGACCCAGTACTTC. Residues: CASRGRSGSRETQYF.